The next 15 T cell receptor beta chains were all read from a single sample in a study of human T cells and chemical hapten exposure. Time point given: pre-sensitization, week 0. The treatment here: therapeutic diphenylcyclopropenone sensitization with weekly scalp DPC. TCRdb called the RACE reads again in MiXCR, with one record for every CDR3 protein. The sample carries 200,000 to 300,000 distinct CDR3 sequences, approximately 8.4% recorded once. Sequencing was performed on whole blood, taken in connection with sensitization to the hapten diphenylcyclopropenone (DPC). These receptor sequences come from a woman aged 40 to 50 with alopecia areata. Some clones in this sample may be carry-over from other donors' samples.

The rearrangement links TRBV12-3 or TRBV12-4 to TRBJ2-1, with TRBD2 identical over 9 bases. The V segment lost 7 bases and the J segment 7 bases; nucleotides outside the gene matches: 11. The CDR3 has 15 amino acids. CDR3 residues: CASTPWIAGVNEQFF. CDR3 in DNA: TGTGCCAGCACCCCATGGATAGCGGGAGTAAATGAGCAGTTCTTC.

This clonotype was observed a few times. The chain carries TRBV7-3 and TRBJ1-1; possibly TRBD1 for D (5 bases). This CDR3 is 15 amino acids long. V shed 5 bases and J shed 4 bases, with 17 bases lying between them. Germline-derived CDR1 and CDR2 are SGHTA and FQGTGA. The CDR3 here is CASSAMGPPATEAFF. The CDR3 bases are TGTGCCAGCAGCGCCATGGGGCCACCCGCCACTGAAGCTTTCTTT.

This clonotype was counted ten times or more. V usage is TRBV12-3 or TRBV12-4 and J usage is TRBJ2-2, with 9 bases matching TRBD2. V was clipped by 7 bases and J by 6 bases; unmatched bases: 3. The CDR3 length is 13 residues. The DNA for the CDR3 is TGTGCCAGCAAAATAGCGGGAGCCGGGGAGCTGTTTTTT. Residues: CASKIAGAGELFF.

This clonotype has just a few counts. The rearrangement uses TRBV2 and TRBJ2-6, with 9 positions matching TRBD2. V lost 6 bases and J lost 0; bases outside the gene matches: 6. The CDR3 is 17 residues long. CDR1 and CDR2 (germline): SNHLY, FYNNEI. The CDR3 protein is CASSAGTSFSGANVLTF. CDR3 nucleotides: TGTGCCAGCAGCGCCGGGACTAGCTTCTCTGGGGCCAACGTCCTGACTTTC.

As for this clonotype: The junction shows a germline mismatch at one end, possibly a read error. The CDR3 sequence: CATSREGQGGETQYF. The CDR3 DNA sequence: TGTGCCACCAGCAGAGAGGGACAGGGTGGAGAGACCCAATACTTC. The chain carries TRBV15 and TRBJ2-5; 9 positions agree with TRBD1. In germline, CDR1 is LNHNV, CDR2 YYDKDF (reference sequence). This CDR3 comprises 15 residues.

The genes are TRBV27 and TRBJ2-7; 7 positions agree with TRBD2. The junction had 6 bases not matched to a gene; V was cut back by 1 base and J by 0 bases. From germline, CDR1 is MNHEY and CDR2 SMNVEV (reference sequence). There are 16 residues in the CDR3. The CDR3 DNA follows: TGTGCCAGCAGTTTATTGGCTAGCGGAATCTCCTACGAGCAGTACTTC. Translation gives CASSLLASGISYEQYF.

At least ten counts were recorded for this clonotype. The rearrangement uses TRBV6-2 or TRBV6-3 and TRBJ2-7; D is ambiguous. Germline CDR1 is MNHEY and CDR2 is SVGEGT. This CDR3 has 11 residues. Trimming removed 0 bases at V and 6 bases at J, with 3 bases between. CDR3 residues: CASSYSSEQYF. The CDR3 DNA follows: TGTGCCAGCAGTTACTCCAGCGAGCAGTACTTC.

This clonotype was detected a few times. CDR3 nucleotide sequence: TGTGCCAGCAGGCGGGCCCAGTACGAGCAGTACTTC. Amino acid sequence: CASRRAQYEQYF. The chain links TRBV6-1 to TRBJ2-7; possible D gene TRBD2, 5 bases. Germline CDR1 MNHNS, CDR2 SASEGT. Trimming removed 6 bases at V and 4 bases at J, with 10 bases between. The CDR3 is 12 amino acids.

CDR3 sequence: CASSQENRPGGYEQYF. CDR3 DNA sequence: TGTGCCAGCAGCCAAGAAAACAGGCCGGGAGGATACGAGCAGTACTTC. The chain carries TRBV4-2 and TRBJ2-7; the match to TRBD2 covers 7 bases. Germline V gene data show CDR1 as LGHNA and CDR2 as YNFKEQ. This CDR3 has 16 amino acids. V shed 0 bases and J 4 bases; nucleotides not matched to a gene: 9.

This clonotype has ten or more counts. The chain is built from TRBV12-3 or TRBV12-4 and TRBJ1-2, with 8 bases aligning to TRBD1. The CDR3 has 16 residues. The V gene end was trimmed by 3 bases and the J gene end by 6 bases; junction bases not matched to a gene: 12. The CDR3 here is CASSFGGQGAFHGYTF. CDR3 nucleotides: TGTGCCAGCAGTTTTGGCGGACAGGGTGCCTTCCATGGCTACACCTTC.

This clonotype was seen ten or more times. The J gene is TRBJ1-1, the V gene TRBV5-1, with no clear D. The CDR3 loop spans 15 amino acids. V lost 4 bases, J lost 5 bases, and 18 bases lay in between. Per germline, CDR1 SGHRS and CDR2 YFSETQ. The CDR3 reads CASSLSAGRRTEAFF. As DNA, the CDR3 is TGCGCCAGCAGCCTTTCCGCTGGGAGGAGGACTGAAGCTTTCTTT.

This sequence joins TRBV7-9 and TRBJ1-4; 7 bases are shared with TRBD1. Germline CDR1 reads SEHNR; CDR2 reads FQNEAQ (reference sequence). V lost 2 bases, J lost 5 bases, and 8 bases stayed unmatched. The CDR3 spans 16 residues. This CDR3 is CASSLRGGQINEKLFF. The CDR3 region has the DNA TGTGCCAGCAGCTTACGAGGGGGACAGATCAATGAAAAACTGTTTTTT.

This chain links TRBV7-2 with TRBJ1-5, with 9 bases aligning to TRBD1. Trimming took 1 base from V and 0 from J; bases not matched to a gene: 7. This CDR3 comprises 18 residues. Germline V lookup: CDR1 SGHTA, CDR2 FQGNSA. CDR3 bases: TGTGCCAGCAGCTTAGGCGGGACAGGGTCTTATAGCAATCAGCCCCAGCATTTT. Encoded protein: CASSLGGTGSYSNQPQHF.

This clonotype appeared a few times. The chain combines TRBV20-1 with TRBJ1-6; 8 positions agree with TRBD1. V was clipped by 5 bases and J by 7 bases; unmatched bases: 10. The CDR3 runs 15 residues. Germline values: CDR1 DFQATT, CDR2 SNEGSKA (reference sequence). The CDR3, as DNA: TGCAGTGCTCTATCAGGGGGCTCATTGAATTCACCCCTCCACTTT. This translates into CSALSGGSLNSPLHF.

This clonotype was counted a few times. The V and J genes are TRBV23-1 and TRBJ2-5; D not certain. TRBV23-1 is assigned to the ORF class and has an uncertain function. V was cut by 4 bases and J by 3 bases, with 21 bases left in between. The CDR3 has 17 residues. CDR3 amino acids: CASSPWPTVDGKETQYF. The CDR3 nucleotides read TGCGCCAGCAGTCCGTGGCCTACTGTGGACGGAAAAGAGACCCAGTACTTC.